The T cell receptor beta chain under discussion was sequenced for a study of OX40 agonist ivuxolimab in advanced cancers. Across the whole study: A diagnosis of hepatocellular carcinoma, melanoma, renal cell or head and neck cancer was present in dose-escalation patients. A mean age of 60 years, range about 20 to 79, was recorded, and under 85% were male.

With regard to this clone: What it binds is unknown.

Trimming took 0 bases from V and 1 from J; bases not matched to a gene: 5. Germline values: CDR1 LGHNA, CDR2 YNFKEQ. CDR3 length equals 18 residues. Study-level points and caveats: The study found that CD8+ T cells averaged more expanded clones than CD4+. Researchers did not establish what antigens the expanded peripheral T cells target.

Clones were read by immunoSEQ multiplex PCR, and TCRdb kept only the in-frame ones, dropping some. Here the sample spans around 46,000 clones, 70% to 85% being singletons. Sequenced material: CD4+ or CD8+ T cells sorted from blood, taken in a trial of the OX40 agonist ivuxolimab. The source of this sequence is an adult with an advanced solid tumor such as melanoma, head and neck, liver or kidney cancer. The chain has TRBV4-2 and TRBJ1-6; TRBD1 agrees at 8 bases. The CDR3 protein is CASSQEGQGLSYNSPLHF. CDR3 DNA sequence: TGTGCCAGCAGCCAAGAAGGACAGGGTCTTTCCTATAATTCACCCCTCCACTTT.